The present T cell receptor beta chain was sequenced within a study of T-cell reconstitution after alpha-beta-depleted transplantation in children (dated by TCRdb to about 2016). In terms of the full investigation: The study quantitatively tracked T-cell immune reconstitution after TCRalphabeta/CD19-depleted allogeneic hematopoietic cell transplantation in children using TCR repertoire profiling.

This clonotype was counted ten times or more. Which antigen it targets is not known. No clone much larger than this one lies a single base away; base qualities are absent. Receptors were amplified or captured by PCR. For sequencing, an Illumina HiSeq 2500 was employed. TCR library preparation used molecular barcoding, with unique molecular identifiers applied to normalize quantification of the TCRbeta repertoire. Through fastp at Q25 and MiXCR, TCRdb rebuilt clones from the public reads, retaining in-frame beta chains. CDR3 protein duplicates are merged, each entry listing the most common genes and DNA. Recorded for this sample are almost 500,000 distinct CDR3 sequences; more than 9% of them occurred a single time. The ten largest clonotypes hold around 2% of the sample. Summary of the overall study and its limitations: In some patients, the high TCRbeta diversity seen at day 60 was put down to recipient T cells and intrathymic progenitors that had survived conditioning. Apparently early alphabetaT-cell count recovery about two months after transplant reportedly relied on only several hundred rapidly expanded clones derived from non-depleted graft cells. The frequencies of hyperexpanded clones fell over the following months, and after one year, T-cell counts and TCRbeta diversity were mostly attributed to newly produced T cells.

Taken with the paper, the label for treatment or condition translates to: allogeneic hematopoietic cell transplantation with graft depleted of TCRalphabeta T cells and CD19 B cells. The transplant recipients were children given TCRalphabeta/CD19-depleted allogeneic hematopoietic cell grafts. From the germline V gene, CDR1 is MNHNS and CDR2 is SASEGT. Clipping removes 4 bases from V and 4 bases from J, with 10 as the unmatched junction base count. The CDR3 measures 15 amino acids from cysteine to phenylalanine. Here the CDR3 DNA is all that survives: 45 bases in frame from base 1. This chain joins TRBV6-1 to TRBJ2-7; TRBD2 lines up with 7 middle nucleotides. The source material was PBMCs, sampled before TCRalphabeta/CD19-depleted stem cell transplant. This receptor was obtained from a child aged 2 to 9 with inherited bone marrow failure, due to receive a stem cell transplant. The CDR3 amino acid sequence is: CASSVVAGGLYEQYF. DNA sequence: TGTGCCAGCAGTGTGGTAGCGGGTGGATTATACGAGCAGTACTTC.